The clone carrying this T cell receptor beta chain occurred a few times. Its antigen is not known. Germline V lookup: CDR1 SGHDT, CDR2 YYEEEE. Trimming removed 0 bases from V and 13 bases from J, with 16 bases in between. This CDR3 contains 13 residues. This specimen belongs to a study of blood T cells in healthy people across ages. Study-wide results and limits: Estimated diversity, derived from one million T cells, was regarded as an underestimate.

Then a second PCR, running about 6 to 11 cycles, was carried out with a sample-barcoded 5' primer and a J-beta primer mix. A template-switch adaptor with 12 random nucleotides tagged each cDNA molecule. Every individual sample yielded 2.5 million or more paired-end reads (each containing CDR3). One entry per CDR3 protein results from TCRdb running MiXCR on the 5' RACE reads. Of about 970,000 distinct CDR3 sequences listed, roughly 47% are singletons. Extraction yielded at least 5.5 micrograms of total RNA per sample. V and J are TRBV5-6 and TRBJ2-5; no firm D call. Specimen: blood. The receptor's source is a woman in her fifties or sixties in good health. The CDR3 bases are TGTGCCAGCAGCTTGGCTTTGGCCGAACAAGTGTACTTC. It codes for CASSLALAEQVYF.